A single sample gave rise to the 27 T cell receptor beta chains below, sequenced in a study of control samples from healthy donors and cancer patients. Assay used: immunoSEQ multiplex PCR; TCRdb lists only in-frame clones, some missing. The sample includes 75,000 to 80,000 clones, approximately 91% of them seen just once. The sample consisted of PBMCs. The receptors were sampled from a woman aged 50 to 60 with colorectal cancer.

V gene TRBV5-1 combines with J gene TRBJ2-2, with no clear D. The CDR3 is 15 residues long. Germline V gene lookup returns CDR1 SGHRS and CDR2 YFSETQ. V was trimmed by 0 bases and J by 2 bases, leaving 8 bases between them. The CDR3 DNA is TGCGCCAGCAGCTTGGCTGGGTTTAACACCGGGGAGCTGTTTTTT. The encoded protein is CASSLAGFNTGELFF.

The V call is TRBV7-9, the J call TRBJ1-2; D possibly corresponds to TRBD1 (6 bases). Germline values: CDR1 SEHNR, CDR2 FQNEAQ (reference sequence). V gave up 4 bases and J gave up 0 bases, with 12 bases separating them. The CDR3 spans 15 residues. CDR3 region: CASSSGQTPNYGYTF. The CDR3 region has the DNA TGTGCCAGCAGCTCCGGACAGACACCTAACTATGGCTACACCTTC.

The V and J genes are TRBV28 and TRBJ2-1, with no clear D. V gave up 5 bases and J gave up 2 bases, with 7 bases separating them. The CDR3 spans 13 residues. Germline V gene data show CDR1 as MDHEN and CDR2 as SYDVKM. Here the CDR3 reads CASSIDTYNEQFF. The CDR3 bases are TGTGCCAGCAGTATTGACACCTACAATGAGCAGTTCTTC.

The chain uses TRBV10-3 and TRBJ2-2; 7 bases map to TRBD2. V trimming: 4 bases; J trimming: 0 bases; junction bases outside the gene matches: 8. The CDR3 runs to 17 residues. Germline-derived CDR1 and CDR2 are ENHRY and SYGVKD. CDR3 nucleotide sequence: TGTGCCATCAGTGGGGAAAAGCGGGGAACGAACACCGGGGAGCTGTTTTTT. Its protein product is CAISGEKRGTNTGELFF.

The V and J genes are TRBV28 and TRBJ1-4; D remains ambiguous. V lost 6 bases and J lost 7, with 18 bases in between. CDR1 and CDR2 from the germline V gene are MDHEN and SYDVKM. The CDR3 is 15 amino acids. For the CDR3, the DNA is TGTGCCAGCAGCCCAAGATTGGGGTTTCTTGAAAAACTGTTTTTT. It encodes CASSPRLGFLEKLFF.

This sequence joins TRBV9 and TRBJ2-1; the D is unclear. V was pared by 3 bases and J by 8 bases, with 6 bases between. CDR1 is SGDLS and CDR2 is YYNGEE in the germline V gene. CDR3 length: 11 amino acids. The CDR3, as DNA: TGTGCCAGCAGCGACCTTCATGAGCAGTTCTTC. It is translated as CASSDLHEQFF. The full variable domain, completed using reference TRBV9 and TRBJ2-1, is DSGVTQTPKHLITATGQRVTLRCSPRSGDLSVYWYQQSLDQGLQFLIQYYNGEERAKGNILERFSAQQFPDLHSELNLSSLELGDSALYFCASSDLHEQFFGPGTRLTVL.

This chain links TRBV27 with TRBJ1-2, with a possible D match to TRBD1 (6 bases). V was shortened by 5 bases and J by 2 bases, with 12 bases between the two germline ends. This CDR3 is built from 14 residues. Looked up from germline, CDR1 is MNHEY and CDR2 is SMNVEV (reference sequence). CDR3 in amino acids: CASSVMGANYGYTF. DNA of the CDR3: TGTGCCAGCAGTGTCATGGGGGCCAACTATGGCTACACCTTC.

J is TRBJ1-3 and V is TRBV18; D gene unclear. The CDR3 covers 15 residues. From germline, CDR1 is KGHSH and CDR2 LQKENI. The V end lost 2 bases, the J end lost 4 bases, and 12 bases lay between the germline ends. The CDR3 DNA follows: TGTGCCAGCTCACCAAGACAAGTTGGAGGAAACACCATATATTTT. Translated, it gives CASSPRQVGGNTIYF.

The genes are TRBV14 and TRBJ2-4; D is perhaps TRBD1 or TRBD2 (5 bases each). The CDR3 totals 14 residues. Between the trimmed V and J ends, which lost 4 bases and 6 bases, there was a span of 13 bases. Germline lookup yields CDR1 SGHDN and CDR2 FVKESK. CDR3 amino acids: CASSPGTAGNIQYF. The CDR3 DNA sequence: TGTGCCAGCAGCCCCGGGACCGCGGGAAACATTCAGTACTTC. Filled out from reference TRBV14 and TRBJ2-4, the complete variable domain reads EAGVTQFPSHSVIEKGQTVTLRCDPISGHDNLYWYRRVMGKEIKFLLHFVKESKQDESGMPNNRFLAERTGGTYSTLKVQPAELEDSGVYFCASSPGTAGNIQYFGAGTRLSVL.

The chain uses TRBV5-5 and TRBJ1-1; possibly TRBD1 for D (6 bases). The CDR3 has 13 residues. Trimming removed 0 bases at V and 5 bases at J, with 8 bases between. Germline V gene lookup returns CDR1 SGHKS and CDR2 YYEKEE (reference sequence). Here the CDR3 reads CASSLEGGTEAFF. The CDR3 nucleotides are TGTGCCAGCAGCTTGGAAGGGGGGACTGAAGCTTTCTTT.

This CDR3 is CASSFGQLGHQPQHF. The CDR3 nucleotides are TGTGCCAGCAGTTTCGGCCAACTGGGGCATCAGCCCCAGCATTTT. The chain combines TRBV28 with TRBJ1-5; tentatively, D is TRBD1 (5 bases). This CDR3 is 15 amino acids long. Trimming removed 3 bases from V and 5 bases from J, with 14 bases in between. The V gene's germline CDR1 is MDHEN and CDR2 SYDVKM.

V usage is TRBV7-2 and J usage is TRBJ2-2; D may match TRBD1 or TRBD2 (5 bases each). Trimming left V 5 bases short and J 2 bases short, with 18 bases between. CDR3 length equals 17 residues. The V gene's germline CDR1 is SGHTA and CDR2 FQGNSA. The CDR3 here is CASSPGPVGRNTGELFF. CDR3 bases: TGTGCCAGCAGCCCGGGGCCGGTGGGGAGAAACACCGGGGAGCTGTTTTTT.

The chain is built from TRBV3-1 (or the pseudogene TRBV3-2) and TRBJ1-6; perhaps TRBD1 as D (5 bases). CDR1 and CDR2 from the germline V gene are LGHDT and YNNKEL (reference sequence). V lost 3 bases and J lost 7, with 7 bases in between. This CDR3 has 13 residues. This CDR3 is CASSQRTNSPLHF. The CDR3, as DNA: TGTGCCAGCAGCCAGCGGACAAATTCACCCCTCCACTTT.

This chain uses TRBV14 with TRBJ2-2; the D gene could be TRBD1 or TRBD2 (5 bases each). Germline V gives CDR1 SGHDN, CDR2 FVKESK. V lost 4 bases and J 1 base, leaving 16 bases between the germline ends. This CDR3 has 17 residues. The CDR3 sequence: CASSPDSGAVNTGELFF. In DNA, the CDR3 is TGTGCCAGCAGCCCGGATTCCGGGGCCGTGAACACCGGGGAGCTGTTTTTT. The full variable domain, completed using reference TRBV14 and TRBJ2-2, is EAGVTQFPSHSVIEKGQTVTLRCDPISGHDNLYWYRRVMGKEIKFLLHFVKESKQDESGMPNNRFLAERTGGTYSTLKVQPAELEDSGVYFCASSPDSGAVNTGELFFGEGSRLTVL.

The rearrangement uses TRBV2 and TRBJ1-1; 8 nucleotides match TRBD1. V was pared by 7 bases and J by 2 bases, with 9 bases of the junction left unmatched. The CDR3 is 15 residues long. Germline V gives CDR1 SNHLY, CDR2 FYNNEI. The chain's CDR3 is CASTRTGQGNTEAFF. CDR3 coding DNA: TGTGCCAGCACCCGAACCGGACAGGGAAACACTGAAGCTTTCTTT.

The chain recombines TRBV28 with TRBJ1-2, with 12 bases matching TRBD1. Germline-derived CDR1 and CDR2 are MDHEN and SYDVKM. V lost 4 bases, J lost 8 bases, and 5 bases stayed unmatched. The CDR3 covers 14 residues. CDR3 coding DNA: TGTGCCAGCAGTTGGGGACAGGGGGCTAGGGGCTACACCTTC. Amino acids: CASSWGQGARGYTF.

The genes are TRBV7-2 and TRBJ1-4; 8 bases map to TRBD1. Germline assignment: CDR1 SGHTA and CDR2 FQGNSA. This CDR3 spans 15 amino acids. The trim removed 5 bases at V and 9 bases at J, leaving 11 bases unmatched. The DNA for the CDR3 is TGTGCCAGCAGCCCGCGATCAGGGGGCGGGAAAAAACTGTTTTTT. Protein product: CASSPRSGGGKKLFF.

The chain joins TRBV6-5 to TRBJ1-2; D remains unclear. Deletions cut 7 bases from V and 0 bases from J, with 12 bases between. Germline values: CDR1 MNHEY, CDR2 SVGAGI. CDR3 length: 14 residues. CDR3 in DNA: TGTGCCAGCATGAAGACCGACTCTAACTATGGCTACACCTTC. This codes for CASMKTDSNYGYTF.

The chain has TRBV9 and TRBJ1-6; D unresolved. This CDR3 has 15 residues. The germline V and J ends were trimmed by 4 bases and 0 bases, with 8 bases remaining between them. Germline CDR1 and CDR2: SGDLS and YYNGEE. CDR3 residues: CASSIGSSYNSPLHF. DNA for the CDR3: TGTGCCAGCAGCATTGGGAGCTCCTATAATTCACCCCTCCACTTT. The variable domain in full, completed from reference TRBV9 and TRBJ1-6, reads DSGVTQTPKHLITATGQRVTLRCSPRSGDLSVYWYQQSLDQGLQFLIQYYNGEERAKGNILERFSAQQFPDLHSELNLSSLELGDSALYFCASSIGSSYNSPLHFGNGTRLTVT.

For the CDR3, the DNA is TGTGCTAGTGGGCAGGTCGGGACTAGCAATCAGCCCCAGCATTTT. Protein sequence: CASGQVGTSNQPQHF. This rearrangement joins TRBV12-5 to TRBJ1-5; D may be TRBD1 (5 bases). The CDR3 extends over 15 amino acids. The ends were cut back, 6 bases at V and 0 bases at J, with 12 bases in the middle. Germline V gene data show CDR1 as LGHNT and CDR2 as FRNRAP.

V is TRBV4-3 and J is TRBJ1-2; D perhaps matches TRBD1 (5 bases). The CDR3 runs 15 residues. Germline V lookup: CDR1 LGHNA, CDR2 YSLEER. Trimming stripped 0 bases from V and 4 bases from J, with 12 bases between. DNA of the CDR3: TGCGCCAGCAGCCAAGAACTACAGGTTACCTATGGCTACACCTTC. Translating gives CASSQELQVTYGYTF.

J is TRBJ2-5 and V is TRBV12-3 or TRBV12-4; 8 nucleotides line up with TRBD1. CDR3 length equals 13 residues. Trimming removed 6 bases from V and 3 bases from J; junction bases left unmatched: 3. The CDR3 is CASSQTGEETQYF. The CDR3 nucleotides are TGTGCCAGCAGCCAGACAGGGGAAGAGACCCAGTACTTC.

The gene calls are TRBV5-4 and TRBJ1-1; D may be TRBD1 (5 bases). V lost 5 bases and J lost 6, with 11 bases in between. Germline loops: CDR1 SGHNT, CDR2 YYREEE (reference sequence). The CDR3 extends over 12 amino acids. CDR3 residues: CASSRDAAEAFF. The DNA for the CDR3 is TGTGCCAGCAGTAGGGACGCTGCTGAAGCTTTCTTT.

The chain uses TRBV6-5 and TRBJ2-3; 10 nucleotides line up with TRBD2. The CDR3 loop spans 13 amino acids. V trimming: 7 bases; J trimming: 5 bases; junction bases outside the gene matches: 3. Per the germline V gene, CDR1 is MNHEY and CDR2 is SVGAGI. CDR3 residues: CASISGGGDTQYF. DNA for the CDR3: TGTGCCAGCATAAGCGGGGGGGGAGATACGCAGTATTTT.

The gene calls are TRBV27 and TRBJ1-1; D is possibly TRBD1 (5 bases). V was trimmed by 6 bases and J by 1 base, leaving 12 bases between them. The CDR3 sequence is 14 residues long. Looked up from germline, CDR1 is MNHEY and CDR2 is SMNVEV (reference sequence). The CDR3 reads CASSPLTANTEAFF. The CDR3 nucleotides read TGTGCCAGCAGCCCCTTGACAGCGAACACTGAAGCTTTCTTT.

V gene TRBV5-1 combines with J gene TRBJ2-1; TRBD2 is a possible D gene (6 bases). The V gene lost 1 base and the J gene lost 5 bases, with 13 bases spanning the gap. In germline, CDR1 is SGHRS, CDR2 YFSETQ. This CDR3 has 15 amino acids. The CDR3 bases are TGCGCCAGCAGCTTGCTCGGGGAGGTTAACAATGAGCAGTTCTTC. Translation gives CASSLLGEVNNEQFF.

The CDR3 coding sequence is TGTGCCAGCGTGAGGGACCCAGGGGGAAGGATCGCGTTCTTC. The encoded protein is CASVRDPGGRIAFF. The genes are TRBV2 and TRBJ2-1, with 7 bases aligning to TRBD1. Looked up from germline, CDR1 is SNHLY and CDR2 is FYNNEI. Trimming at V came to 8 bases and at J to 15 bases, leaving 19 bases not matched to a gene. This CDR3 has 14 amino acids.